Shown below are 18 T cell receptor beta chains from a single sample sequenced in a study of cytomegalovirus exposure and HLA in healthy donors. In the PCR, 60 Vbeta and 13 Jbeta primers were used. Clones were read by immunoSEQ multiplex PCR, and TCRdb kept only the in-frame ones, dropping some. The sample gives 200,000 to 250,000 clones, more than 75% of which show up once; about 1.2% is in the top ten. Sequencing was performed on PBMCs. The receptors stem from a human donor in good health.

This clone was seen only a few times. The gene calls are TRBV5-6 and TRBJ1-1; 9 bases match TRBD1. Germline CDR1 SGHDT, CDR2 YYEEEE. V was clipped by 3 bases and J by 5 bases; unmatched bases: 8. The CDR3 runs to 15 residues. CDR3 in amino acids: CASSWKDRGRTEAFF. The CDR3 nucleotides read TGTGCCAGCAGCTGGAAGGACAGGGGAAGAACTGAAGCTTTCTTT.

This clone occurred a few times. The junction does not match germline at one end; this may be a read error. The sample carries other DNA sequences with the same CDR3. This chain links TRBV9 with TRBJ2-1, with D perhaps TRBD2 (5 bases). From germline, CDR1 is SGDLS and CDR2 YYNGEE. The CDR3 extends over 17 amino acids. The CDR3 sequence is CASSAPGPQTTHNEQFF. CDR3 nucleotide sequence: TGCGCCAGCAGCGCTCCCGGTCCCCAGACTACCCACAATGAGCAGTTCTTC.

The rearrangement uses TRBV13 and TRBJ2-3; 8 positions agree with TRBD1. V lost 5 bases to trimming and J lost 9 bases; unmatched junction nucleotides: 25. Germline-derived CDR1 and CDR2 are PRHDT and FYEKMQ (reference sequence). This CDR3 comprises 19 residues. CDR3 sequence: CASSRWGTGGPGNGGTQYF. The DNA of the CDR3 is TGTGCCAGCAGCCGATGGGGGACAGGCGGACCAGGGAACGGAGGGACGCAGTATTTT.

This chain connects TRBV6-5 to TRBJ1-4, with D possibly matching TRBD1 (6 bases). V was clipped by 2 bases and J by 8 bases, with 15 bases between them. CDR3 size: 15 residues. Germline V lookup: CDR1 MNHEY, CDR2 SVGAGI. DNA for the CDR3: TGTGCCAGCAGTTACGCGGGGGCCGGTGCAGAAAAACTGTTTTTT. Its translation is CASSYAGAGAEKLFF.

The chain combines TRBV28 with TRBJ1-5, with 7 bases matching TRBD1. This CDR3 is built from 16 residues. Germline loops: CDR1 MDHEN, CDR2 SYDVKM. V shed 5 bases and J 3 bases; nucleotides not matched to a gene: 10. The CDR3 protein is CASSLRSGQFNQPQHF. In DNA form, the CDR3 reads TGTGCCAGCAGTCTCCGATCGGGACAGTTCAATCAGCCCCAGCATTTT.

This rearrangement joins TRBV28 to TRBJ2-7; TRBD2 is a possible D gene (6 bases). Trimming shortened V by 5 bases and J by 0 bases, and 11 bases separated the two germline ends. Germline V gene lookup returns CDR1 MDHEN and CDR2 SYDVKM. This CDR3 region has 14 residues. The CDR3 DNA follows: TGTGCCAGCAGTCCTAGCGTAAGCTCCTACGAGCAGTACTTC. Translated: CASSPSVSSYEQYF.

The chain is built from TRBV4-1 and TRBJ2-7; 10 positions match TRBD1. The CDR3 runs 16 residues. V was pared by 4 bases and J by 4 bases, with 10 bases of the junction left unmatched. Germline V lookup: CDR1 MGHRA, CDR2 YSYEKL. This chain's CDR3 is CASSRAGSGQGYEQYF. CDR3 nucleotide sequence: TGCGCCAGCAGCCGGGCGGGATCGGGACAGGGGTACGAGCAGTACTTC.

CDR3 residues: CASSRDSLYGYTF. The CDR3 nucleotides are TGTGCCAGCAGTCGGGACAGCCTCTATGGCTACACCTTC. The V and J genes are TRBV4-2 and TRBJ1-2; 7 bases agree with TRBD1. Germline V gene sequence: CDR1 LGHNA, CDR2 YNFKEQ. The ends lost 6 bases at V and 4 bases at J; junction bases unmatched: 5. There are 13 residues in the CDR3.

This clone showed up just once. Different DNA sequences within this sample yield the same CDR3. The chain combines TRBV7-9 with TRBJ2-1; TRBD2 agrees at 9 bases. V shed 1 base and J 5 bases; nucleotides not matched to a gene: 3. Germline values: CDR1 SEHNR, CDR2 FQNEAQ (reference sequence). CDR3 length: 15 amino acids. The CDR3 spells CASSLGLAENNEQFF. As DNA, the CDR3 is TGTGCCAGCAGCTTAGGACTAGCGGAAAACAATGAGCAGTTCTTC.

The J gene is TRBJ1-2, the V gene TRBV10-2, with D tentatively TRBD1 (6 bases). The CDR3 runs 15 residues. From germline, CDR1 is WSHSY and CDR2 SAAADI. V was trimmed by 6 bases and J by 8 bases, leaving 22 bases between them. In DNA, the CDR3 is TGCGCCAGCAGGGGAATACAGGGTTACATTTCGGGCTACACCTTC. Encoded protein: CASRGIQGYISGYTF.

The genes are TRBV5-1 and TRBJ1-4; TRBD1 agrees at 10 bases. With V trimmed by 7 bases and J by 8 bases, 14 bases remained unmatched. The CDR3 runs 16 residues. Germline V gene lookup returns CDR1 SGHRS and CDR2 YFSETQ. The CDR3 coding sequence is TGCGCCAGCCAACTGCAAGCCGGGACAGGGGCGGAAAAACTGTTTTTT. It specifies CASQLQAGTGAEKLFF.

V gene TRBV5-8 combines with J gene TRBJ1-1; D uncertain. The V end lost 4 bases, the J end lost 3 bases, and 7 bases lay between the germline ends. This CDR3 contains 12 residues. Germline CDR1 reads SGHTS; CDR2 reads YDEGEE. The CDR3 DNA sequence: TGTGCCAGCAGCGGGAGGGACACTGAAGCTTTCTTT. Protein product: CASSGRDTEAFF.

The chain links TRBV19 to TRBJ1-3, with D perhaps matching TRBD1 (5 bases). The CDR3 contains 14 residues. The V gene's germline CDR1 is LNHDA and CDR2 SQIVND (reference sequence). Trimming stripped 9 bases from V and 0 bases from J, with 12 bases between. In nucleotides, the CDR3 is TGTGCCAGCTTCCAGGGAAGCTCTGGAAACACCATATATTTT. Protein product: CASFQGSSGNTIYF. Using reference TRBV19 and TRBJ1-3 for the parts outside the CDR3, the full variable domain is DGGITQSPKYLFRKEGQNVTLSCEQNLNHDAMYWYRQDPGQGLRLIYYSQIVNDFQKGDIAEGYSVSREKKESFPLTVTSAQKNPTAFYLCASFQGSSGNTIYFGEGSWLTVV.

The J gene is TRBJ2-5, the V gene TRBV15; 7 bases agree with TRBD1. CDR3 length equals 14 residues. With V trimmed by 3 bases and J by 1 base, 2 bases remained unmatched. Germline CDR1 and CDR2: LNHNV and YYDKDF (reference sequence). CDR3 amino acids: CATSSTGAQETQYF. CDR3 sequence (DNA): TGTGCCACCAGCAGCACAGGGGCCCAAGAGACCCAGTACTTC.

V usage is TRBV2 and J usage is TRBJ2-1, with a possible D match to TRBD2 (6 bases). Trimming removed 3 bases from V and 6 bases from J, with 15 bases in between. Germline lookup yields CDR1 SNHLY and CDR2 FYNNEI. The CDR3 has 15 amino acids. For the CDR3, the DNA is TGTGCCAGCAGTGACCTGGGGGGACTCATCAATGAGCAGTTCTTC. It is translated as CASSDLGGLINEQFF.

Here the CDR3 reads CASSYLGQPSYGYTF. The CDR3 DNA is TGTGCCAGCAGTTACTTGGGACAGCCATCCTATGGCTACACCTTC. The chain carries TRBV6-5 and TRBJ1-2; the match to TRBD1 covers 7 bases. J was trimmed by 4 bases and V by 1 base; bases with no gene match: 6. The CDR3 totals 15 residues. Germline CDR1 and CDR2: MNHEY and SVGAGI.

This clone showed up just once. The genes are TRBV6-5 and TRBJ2-7; D is ambiguous. Germline CDR1 and CDR2: MNHEY and SVGAGI. CDR3 size: 13 residues. V was cut by 7 bases and J by 0 bases, with 10 bases left in between. The CDR3 protein is CASISPYSYEQYF. The CDR3 bases are TGTGCCAGCATATCCCCTTACTCCTACGAGCAGTACTTC.

The chain recombines TRBV6-1 with TRBJ1-1; no clear D. The germline V and J ends were trimmed by 3 bases and 2 bases, with 7 bases remaining between them. CDR1 and CDR2 (germline): MNHNS, SASEGT. This CDR3 comprises 13 residues. This CDR3 is CASSEGVNTEAFF. The CDR3 DNA is TGTGCCAGCAGTGAGGGAGTAAACACTGAAGCTTTCTTT.